The source of this T cell receptor beta chain is a study of CD8 T cells in Susac syndrome. When the RNA was reverse transcribed, random hexamers were used with an input of roughly 0.45 to 1 ug. TCRdb called the immunoSEQ multiplex PCR reads again in MiXCR, with one record for every CDR3 protein. The table records about 140,000 distinct CDR3 sequences, 85% to 95% of them present only once. Germline V gene sequence: CDR1 LGHDT, CDR2 YNNKEL (reference sequence). After removal of 4 bases from V and 2 bases from J, the junction contained 7 bases not matched to a gene. This CDR3 is 17 amino acids long. This chain connects TRBV3-1 to TRBJ2-4; 11 bases match TRBD1. This clonotype was sampled from a human donor with multiple sclerosis. Sample: CD4+ T cells from PBMCs. This CDR3 is CASSLPGQGASKNIQYF. DNA for the CDR3: TGTGCCAGCAGCCTACCTGGACAGGGGGCCTCCAAAAACATTCAGTACTTC.